This TCR beta chain was found in a study of CD8+ T cells in alopecia areata (dated by TCRdb to the late 2010s). Background for the entire study: The treated patients, all with moderate-to-severe alopecia areata, were enrolled in an open-label pilot trial of oral tofacitinib given at 5 to 10 mg twice daily. Patients stayed on tofacitinib for 6 to 18 months and then had 6 months of follow-up off drug so that delayed response and recurrence could be assessed. In treated patients, disease severity was measured using the SALT score, which gives the percentage of scalp surface area affected. On the human side, TCRbeta sequencing was run on scalp tissue and on sorted CD4+ and CD8+ peripheral blood T cells from healthy controls and from alopecia areata patients with either patchy or totalis/universalis disease. Biopsies were taken from tofacitinib-treated patients at baseline and at 4 and 24 weeks of treatment, and a later scalp biopsy was taken in several of the tofacitinib-treated patients. In both human patients and the C3H/HeJ mouse model, the study applied high-throughput TCRbeta sequencing to look at T cell clonal expansion in alopecia areata. The RNA source kit depended on sample type: the PAXgene miRNA kit for fixed scalp, the miRNeasy kit for PBMCs, and the RNeasy kit for mouse skin. Scalp clonality was compared across normal scalp (n=4), patchy alopecia areata scalp (n=8), and alopecia totalis/universalis scalp (n=8). immunoSEQ multiplex PCR using 35 Vbeta forward primers and 13 Jbeta reverse primers was used to amplify TCRbeta CDR3 regions. What the study reported, not specific to this receptor: During tofacitinib treatment, many expanded lesional clones stuck around in both scalp and blood, and this persistence may partly explain why relapse happens after treatment is stopped. Shared TCR sequences between patients were less evident than in mice, which may be partly attributable to HLA diversity in the patient population. Compared with normal scalp, lesional scalp, particularly in alopecia totalis/universalis, had higher clonality and more expanded CD8+ clones, which suggests antigenic drive. Unlike mouse skin, where gammadelta T cells dominate, normal human skin contains resident alphabeta T cells that get sequenced too, which complicates analysis of the scalp TCR repertoire. Because the treated cohort was small and had only one nonresponder, larger studies are needed to examine links between baseline CD8+ expansion and response. Tofacitinib significantly lowered scalp clonality and the number of expanded CD8+ clones among the top 100 scalp clones.

As regards this clone: Its antigen specificity is not known. Within one base of it there is no much larger clone, and no base qualities were kept.

The treatment or condition label corresponds to: oral pan-JAK inhibitor, 5-10 mg twice daily. Lesional scalp punch biopsies and peripheral blood were collected from alopecia areata patients. PBMCs were isolated by density centrifugation and stained for CD3, CD4 and CD8, after which CD4+ and CD8+ T cells were sorted on a FACSAria. V is cut by 5 bases and J by 5 bases, and the space between the germline ends is 11 bases. Taken from the germline V gene (reference sequence), the CDR1 and CDR2 loops are PRHDT and FYEKMQ. The CDR3 spans 13 residues, from the cysteine through the phenylalanine. The CDR3 DNA has 39 bases and is translated from base 1. Library construction relied on the immunoSEQ multiplex PCR assay. RNA was extracted from all samples and reverse transcribed into cDNA as template for TCR sequencing. SuperScript III was used for first-strand cDNA synthesis, primed with a 2:1 mix of oligo-dT and random hexamers. Amplification bias was assessed with a synthetic immune receptor repertoire, and residual bias was removed computationally. As for the authors' bioinformatics: Raw reads were preprocessed to remove errors, and CDR3 was defined by IMGT conventions from the conserved cysteine to phenylalanine. Clonality was computed by normalizing Shannon entropy by log2 of the number of productive unique TCRs and subtracting the result from 1. CD4 or CD8 identity of scalp clones was inferred by cross-referencing scalp TCRbeta sequences with sorted blood CD4 and CD8 repertoires. TCRdb mirrors the immuneACCESS table, restricted to in-frame sequences. Some clones are absent from its copies; in checked studies, under half trace to an unresolved V gene, and the reason for the others is unknown. The V and J calls and clone size were taken over from that table, and D and trimming were inferred from the DNA. The sample table shows a few hundred thousand clones, and around 64% are seen once. 0.75% to 0.95% of the sample goes to the ten largest clones.

The source of this sequence is a human donor with alopecia areata. The chain employs TRBV13 and TRBJ2-3, with no confidently assigned D gene. The source was CD4+ T cells sorted from blood, collected at week 52, from a patient treated with tofacitinib. The DNA reads TGTGCCAGCAGCCTGCTAATGGTAGATACGCAGTATTTT. This yields the protein CASSLLMVDTQYF.